The clone carrying this T cell receptor (beta chain) was detected a few times. This record comes from a study of T cell responses to AZD1222 COVID-19 vaccine. Sequenced by immunoSEQ multiplex PCR; TCRdb stores in-frame clones only, minus some. This sample has around 83,000 clones, with approximately 90% found just once. This CDR3 region has 14 residues. V dropped 6 bases and J dropped 5 bases, with 14 bases sitting between them. Germline V gives CDR1 SNHLY, CDR2 FYNNEI. Source: peripheral blood, taken on day 0 of AZD1222 vaccination. The clonotype originates from an adult in good health. This chain uses TRBV2 with TRBJ1-5; D unclear. CDR3 DNA sequence: TGTGCCAGCAGCGGGATCTATAAGGATCAGCCCCAGCATTTT. Its protein is CASSGIYKDQPQHF.